This passage covers 17 T cell receptor beta chains from one sample sequenced in a study of T cells in Graves' hyperthyroidism and ophthalmopathy. RNA transcripts served as the template for amplifying TCR beta CDR3 regions. The HTBI primer set drove a first-round RT-PCR of the TCR CDR3. Using its own MiXCR run on the multiplex PCR reads, TCRdb lists one record per CDR3 protein. The table lists around 450,000 distinct CDR3 sequences, less than 20% of them singletons. The sample taken for sequencing was blood. These receptors all come from a woman aged 18 to 35 with Graves' hyperthyroidism.

This clonotype has more than one count but fewer than ten. V is TRBV29-1 and J is TRBJ2-5, with 10 bases fitting TRBD1. Germline-derived CDR1 and CDR2 are SQVTM and ANQGSEA. V lost 1 base and J lost 5; bases outside the gene matches: 13. This CDR3 spans 17 amino acids. The CDR3 region is CSVEARDRGRPWETQYF. The CDR3 nucleotides are TGCAGCGTTGAAGCCCGGGACAGGGGCCGCCCGTGGGAGACCCAGTACTTC.

This clonotype was detected ten times or more. The chain couples TRBV4-1 to TRBJ1-5, with 9 bases matching TRBD1. The length of the CDR3 is 17 residues. V shed 0 bases and J 5 bases; nucleotides not matched to a gene: 8. CDR1 MGHRA and CDR2 YSYEKL come from the germline V gene. The CDR3 loop reads CASSQEGTGLRDQPQHF. For the CDR3, the DNA is TGCGCCAGCAGCCAAGAAGGGACAGGGCTCCGAGATCAGCCCCAGCATTTT.

This clonotype was recorded at least ten times. V is TRBV6-1 and J is TRBJ2-7, with 8 bases matching TRBD1. The junction had 8 bases not matched to a gene; V was cut back by 10 bases and J by 0 bases. This CDR3 has 14 residues. CDR1 is MNHNS, CDR2 SASEGT, per germline. As DNA, the CDR3 is TGTGCCACCGAACAGGGGGTTTCCTCCTACGAGCAGTACTTC. Its protein product is CATEQGVSSYEQYF.

There are a few counts of this clonotype. This chain connects TRBV9 to TRBJ2-5, with D possibly TRBD1 on 6 matching bases. Between the trimmed V and J ends, which lost 3 bases and 3 bases, there was a span of 12 bases. The CDR3 sequence is 14 residues long. CDR1 is SGDLS and CDR2 is YYNGEE in the germline V gene. The CDR3 DNA follows: TGTGCCAGCAGCGCCGACAGGTGGGAAGAGACCCAGTACTTC. This encodes CASSADRWEETQYF.

This clonotype showed up just a few times. V gene TRBV18 combines with J gene TRBJ2-1; 10 positions agree with TRBD2. This CDR3 has 16 residues. Trimming took 0 bases from V and 6 from J; bases not matched to a gene: 5. Per germline, CDR1 KGHSH and CDR2 LQKENI. DNA of the CDR3: TGTGCCAGCTCACCACCGCCTAGCGGGAGCTCCAATGAGCAGTTCTTC. This codes for CASSPPPSGSSNEQFF.

This clonotype was seen once. The V gene is TRBV7-9, the J gene TRBJ1-1; tentatively, D is TRBD1 (5 bases). The germline V gene encodes CDR1 SEHNR and CDR2 FQNEAQ (reference sequence). With 5 bases removed from V and 1 base from J, the gap between germline ends came to 11 bases. This CDR3 has 14 residues. The CDR3 loop reads CASSRAGGNTEAFF. The CDR3 DNA reads as TGTGCCAGCAGCCGAGCTGGGGGGAACACTGAAGCTTTCTTT.

There are a few counts of this clonotype. This chain uses TRBV30 with TRBJ2-3; 11 nucleotides agree with TRBD2. Germline CDR1 reads GTSNPN; CDR2 reads SVGIG (reference sequence). The V gene end was trimmed by 1 base and the J gene end by 2 bases; junction bases not matched to a gene: 8. CDR3 length: 17 amino acids. CDR3 sequence reads: CAWSALGGLAATDTQYF. The CDR3 DNA reads as TGTGCCTGGAGTGCCCTGGGGGGACTAGCGGCCACAGATACGCAGTATTTT.

The CDR3 DNA sequence: TGTGCCAGCAGTGCATGGACAGCCTATGGCTACACCTTC. Its protein is CASSAWTAYGYTF. This sequence joins TRBV12-3 or TRBV12-4 and TRBJ1-2; D perhaps matches TRBD1 (6 bases). The CDR3 extends over 13 amino acids. Trimming took 5 bases from V and 4 from J, leaving 11 bases between them.

The J gene is TRBJ2-7, the V gene TRBV24-1; D assignment may be TRBD1 or TRBD2 (6 bases each). The germline V gene encodes CDR1 KGHDR and CDR2 SFDVKD. This CDR3 has 13 residues. With 7 bases removed from V and 6 bases from J, the gap between germline ends came to 15 bases. CDR3: CATSLTGGGEQYF. DNA for the CDR3: TGTGCCACCAGCCTAACAGGAGGGGGCGAGCAGTACTTC.

This clonotype has a handful of counts. J is TRBJ2-3 and V is TRBV2; a possible D gene is TRBD1 (6 bases). The end of the DNA fits TRBJ1-5 better, so the J call may be wrong. The germline V gene encodes CDR1 SNHLY and CDR2 FYNNEI. The CDR3 covers 13 residues. In DNA form, the CDR3 reads TGTGCCAGCAGAGGGGGAGTGGTAGATACGCAGCATTTT. Translated: CASRGGVVDTQHF.

For the CDR3, the DNA is TGTGCCTGGAGGTTATGGGGGACAGGGGTGGTCGAGCAGTACTTC. Amino acids: CAWRLWGTGVVEQYF. J is TRBJ2-7 and V is TRBV30; 10 nucleotides align to TRBD1. Per germline, CDR1 GTSNPN and CDR2 SVGIG (reference sequence). The CDR3 loop spans 15 amino acids. V gave up 3 bases and J gave up 6 bases; unmatched junction bases: 11.

The rearrangement joins TRBV29-1 to TRBJ2-4; D remains unclear. V gave up 3 bases and J gave up 6 bases, with 9 bases separating them. This CDR3 region has 12 residues. Per germline, CDR1 SQVTM and CDR2 ANQGSEA. The CDR3 region is CSVEGKRNIQYF. The CDR3 DNA is TGCAGCGTTGAGGGGAAGAGAAACATTCAGTACTTC.

This clonotype appeared a few times. The chain employs TRBV9 and TRBJ2-7; D remains ambiguous. The CDR3 runs 14 residues. Germline CDR1 SGDLS, CDR2 YYNGEE. V gave up 4 bases and J gave up 7 bases, with 18 bases separating them. DNA of the CDR3: TGTGCCAGCAGCTCCGTGGGCCCTTCTGGGGAGCAGTACTTC. It specifies CASSSVGPSGEQYF.

This clonotype was observed many times. This chain uses TRBV6-1 with TRBJ2-2, with D unresolved. CDR1 MNHNS and CDR2 SASEGT come from the germline V gene. This CDR3 contains 15 residues. Trimming left V 6 bases short and J 1 base short, with 12 bases between. CDR3 loop: CASSSRTVNTGELFF. As DNA, the CDR3 is TGTGCCAGCAGCTCTAGGACCGTGAACACCGGGGAGCTGTTTTTT.

This clonotype was detected ten times or more. This rearrangement joins TRBV20-1 to TRBJ1-5; the match to TRBD1 covers 7 bases. With 2 bases clipped from V and 7 bases from J, the junction kept 14 bases outside the gene matches. CDR1 DFQATT and CDR2 SNEGSKA come from the germline V gene (reference sequence). The CDR3 is 16 residues long. CDR3 sequence reads: CSARSKGTRGQQPQHF. The CDR3 coding sequence is TGCAGTGCTAGATCGAAGGGGACAAGGGGGCAACAGCCCCAGCATTTT.

This clonotype was detected ten times or more. The chain carries TRBV7-8 and TRBJ2-3; no definite D call. Germline V gives CDR1 SGHVS, CDR2 FQNEAQ. Trimming removed 0 bases at V and 5 bases at J, with 6 bases between. CDR3 length: 13 amino acids. CDR3 loop: CASSLALLDTQYF. CDR3 nucleotide sequence: TGTGCCAGCAGCTTAGCACTGTTAGATACGCAGTATTTT.

This clonotype was recorded many times. The V and J genes are TRBV20-1 and TRBJ1-2; 11 positions match TRBD1. The CDR3 extends over 14 amino acids. CDR1 DFQATT and CDR2 SNEGSKA come from the germline V gene (reference sequence). V lost 6 bases and J lost 3; bases outside the gene matches: 6. CDR3 DNA: TGCAGTGCCAAAAGGACAGGGGGCGACTATGGCTACACCTTC. Protein sequence: CSAKRTGGDYGYTF.